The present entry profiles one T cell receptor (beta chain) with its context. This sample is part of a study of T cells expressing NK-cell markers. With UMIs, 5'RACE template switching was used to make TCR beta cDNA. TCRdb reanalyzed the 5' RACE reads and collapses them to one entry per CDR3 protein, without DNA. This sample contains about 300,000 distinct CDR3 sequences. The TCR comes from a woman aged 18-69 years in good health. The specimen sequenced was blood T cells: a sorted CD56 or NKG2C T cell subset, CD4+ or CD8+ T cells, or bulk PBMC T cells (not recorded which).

CDR3 in amino acids: CSARDSTGDVSLLWDTQYF. V is TRBV20-1 and J is TRBJ2-3; TCRdb reports TRBD1, a call that lacks DNA to check it against. Looked up from germline, CDR1 is DFQATT and CDR2 is SNEGSKA (reference sequence). The CDR3 has 19 residues.